The 8 T cell receptor beta chains below come from one sample, sequenced in a study of cytomegalovirus exposure and HLA in healthy donors. A multiplex PCR was run with 60 Vbeta primers and 13 Jbeta primers. Repertoires were generated with immunoSEQ multiplex PCR, while TCRdb's copy carries only in-frame clones and drops some. The sample records roughly 150,000 clones, 70% being singletons. The sequenced material came from PBMCs. Source of these receptors: a woman aged 25 to 39 in good health and CMV-seronegative.

This clone turned up a few times. The chain employs TRBV18 and TRBJ2-7; 8 bases map to TRBD2. The CDR3 contains 16 residues. Germline CDR1 and CDR2: KGHSH and LQKENI. J lost 6 bases, V lost 0 bases, and 10 bases had no gene match. CDR3: CASSPPMVAGGSEQYF. The CDR3 DNA reads TGTGCCAGCTCACCACCGATGGTGGCGGGAGGAAGCGAGCAGTACTTC.

This chain connects TRBV5-1 to TRBJ2-2, with D possibly TRBD1 on 6 matching bases. The CDR3 is made up of 16 amino acids. Trimming removed 0 bases at V and 1 base at J, with 10 bases between. Germline CDR1 reads SGHRS; CDR2 reads YFSETQ. CDR3 bases: TGCGCCAGCAGCTTGGAGCCAGGGGTGAACACCGGGGAGCTGTTTTTT. Protein: CASSLEPGVNTGELFF.

This clone was counted between two and nine times. The J gene is TRBJ1-2, the V gene TRBV29-1; TRBD1 might be the D (5 bases). The V and J ends lost 0 bases and 3 bases respectively, with 5 bases between them. The V gene's germline CDR1 is SQVTM and CDR2 ANQGSEA. The CDR3 totals 12 residues. CDR3 loop: CSVEDRDYGYTF. CDR3 DNA sequence: TGCAGCGTTGAAGACAGGGACTATGGCTACACCTTC.

V gene TRBV2 combines with J gene TRBJ1-1; unclear D gene. V was pared by 7 bases and J by 7 bases, with 10 bases between. The germline V gene encodes CDR1 SNHLY and CDR2 FYNNEI. The CDR3 consists of 11 residues. CDR3 DNA sequence: TGTGCCAGCATCCTACAGCATGAAGCTTTCTTT. Amino acids: CASILQHEAFF. Using reference TRBV2 and TRBJ1-1 for the parts outside the CDR3, the full variable domain is EPEVTQTPSHQVTQMGQEVILRCVPISNHLYFYWYRQILGQKVEFLVSFYNNEISEKSEIFDDQFSVERPDGSNFTLKIRSTKLEDSAMYFCASILQHEAFFGQGTRLTVV.

V usage is TRBV6-5 and J usage is TRBJ1-2; D ambiguous. The germline gives CDR1 MNHEY, CDR2 SVGAGI. V was clipped by 0 bases and J by 5 bases, with 10 bases between them. There are 14 residues in the CDR3. The DNA for the CDR3 is TGTGCCAGCAGTTACTCGGGCAGCTCATATGGCTACACCTTC. Translation gives CASSYSGSSYGYTF.

V and J are TRBV5-4 and TRBJ1-1, with D possibly TRBD1 on 6 matching bases. CDR3 length: 14 amino acids. Trimming removed 3 bases from V and 11 bases from J, with 20 bases in between. The germline CDR1 and CDR2 sequences are SGHNT and YYREEE (reference sequence). Here the CDR3 reads CASSSHYLGQRAFF. The CDR3 DNA follows: TGTGCCAGCAGCTCGCACTACTTAGGACAGCGGGCTTTCTTT.

The chain uses TRBV15 and TRBJ2-3; D is unresolved. The CDR3 covers 13 residues. V lost 4 bases to trimming and J lost 7 bases, with 12 bases between them. Germline CDR1 and CDR2: LNHNV and YYDKDF (reference sequence). The CDR3 DNA reads as TGTGCCACCAGCACCTTGCAGAAAAATACGCAGTATTTT. It specifies CATSTLQKNTQYF.

The chain combines TRBV28 with TRBJ1-1; D uncertain. V dropped 6 bases and J dropped 0 bases, with 5 bases sitting between them. Germline V CDR1 and CDR2: MDHEN, SYDVKM. There are 12 residues in the CDR3. As DNA, the CDR3 is TGTGCCAGCAGCCTTTTGAACACTGAAGCTTTCTTT. Amino acids: CASSLLNTEAFF.